The entry below describes one TCR beta chain. Antigen: not known. The data stem from a study of T cells expressing NK-cell markers. For the study at large: In the group of eight sequenced donors, seven were HCMV-seropositive and one was seronegative.

The CDR3 has 16 residues. Germline assignment: CDR1 SEHNR and CDR2 FQNEAQ (reference sequence). TCRdb re-analyzed the 5' RACE reads; it lists each CDR3 protein once, without DNA. Recorded for this sample: almost 450,000 distinct CDR3 sequences. Regarding the study as a whole: These clonotypes, the leaders elsewhere, also led the CD3+CD56-NKG2C+ fraction in a handful of donors. A range of roughly 1.0-8% of CD8+ T cells consisted of dominant NKG2C+ clonotypes in about six donors.

The sequence was collected from a woman between 18 and 70 years old in good health. The chain combines TRBV7-9 with TRBJ2-3; the TCRdb call, TRBD2, lacks DNA for checking. Input material: blood T cells: a sorted CD56 or NKG2C T cell subset, CD4+ or CD8+ T cells, or bulk PBMC T cells (not recorded which). CDR3 sequence: CASSLRLAETGDTQYF.